These T cell receptor beta chains were read from a single sample in a study of T cells in Graves' hyperthyroidism and ophthalmopathy. Each CDR3 protein is one row after TCRdb ran MiXCR on the multiplex PCR reads. The data contain around 700,000 distinct CDR3 sequences, about 19% of them singletons. What was sequenced was blood. Source of these receptors: a woman in her fifties or sixties with Graves' hyperthyroidism that later progressed to Graves' ophthalmopathy. Both conserved end residues are part of each CDR3. Fields, in order: CDR3 length, D gene, J gene, V gene, clone size, CDR3 protein, CDR3 DNA. D genes are given only for firm matches. Clone sizes are given selectively: once, few, many, or a class where the clone is expanded.

CDR3 length: 15
D gene: TRBD1
J gene: TRBJ1-5
V gene: TRBV18
clone size: .
CDR3 protein: CASSRMGQGDQPQHF
CDR3 DNA: TGTGCCAGCTCACGTATGGGACAGGGTGATCAGCCCCAGCATTTT

CDR3 length: 15
D gene: TRBD1
J gene: TRBJ1-2
V gene: TRBV7-3
clone size: .
CDR3 protein: CASSPIRDRAYGYTF
CDR3 DNA: TGTGCCAGCAGCCCTATCCGGGACAGGGCATATGGCTACACCTTC

CDR3 length: 16
D gene: .
J gene: TRBJ2-5
V gene: TRBV11-2
clone size: many
CDR3 protein: CASRRTRGLSQETQYF
CDR3 DNA: TGTGCCAGCAGACGCACCAGGGGACTCTCCCAAGAGACCCAGTACTTC

CDR3 length: 14
D gene: .
J gene: TRBJ2-1
V gene: TRBV5-1
clone size: .
CDR3 protein: CASTTGPPGPEQFF
CDR3 DNA: TGCGCCAGCACCACAGGGCCTCCAGGGCCTGAGCAGTTCTTC

CDR3 length: 15
D gene: .
J gene: TRBJ1-2
V gene: TRBV20-1
clone size: many
CDR3 protein: CSARVGTYTDYGYTF
CDR3 DNA: TGCAGTGCTAGAGTGGGAACCTACACCGACTATGGCTACACCTTC

CDR3 length: 17
D gene: TRBD2
J gene: TRBJ2-1
V gene: TRBV27
clone size: .
CDR3 protein: CASRFSLAGSAYNEQFF
CDR3 DNA: TGTGCCAGCAGATTCTCACTAGCGGGGTCAGCCTACAATGAGCAGTTCTTC

CDR3 length: 16
D gene: .
J gene: TRBJ2-7
V gene: TRBV10-3
clone size: few
CDR3 protein: CAISESFGATVYEQYF
CDR3 DNA: TGTGCCATCAGTGAGTCGTTTGGCGCCACGGTCTACGAGCAGTACTTC

CDR3 length: 16
D gene: TRBD2
J gene: TRBJ2-3
V gene: TRBV5-1
clone size: many
CDR3 protein: CASSFLGLAGEHTQYF
CDR3 DNA: TGCGCCAGCAGCTTTCTGGGACTAGCGGGGGAACATACGCAGTATTTT

CDR3 length: 15
D gene: .
J gene: TRBJ2-5
V gene: TRBV7-6
clone size: few
CDR3 protein: CASSILRAEQETQYF
CDR3 DNA: TGTGCCAGCAGCATATTAAGGGCGGAACAAGAGACCCAGTACTTC

CDR3 length: 17
D gene: TRBD1
J gene: TRBJ2-3
V gene: TRBV6-2/TRBV6-3
clone size: .
CDR3 protein: CASSPLPTGGRADTQYF
CDR3 DNA: TGTGCCAGCAGCCCCCTCCCCACAGGGGGCAGGGCAGATACGCAGTATTTT

CDR3 length: 20
D gene: TRBD1
J gene: TRBJ1-6
V gene: TRBV12-3/TRBV12-4
clone size: many
CDR3 protein: CASSLYGDRAISSYNSPLHF
CDR3 DNA: TGTGCCAGCAGTTTATATGGGGACAGGGCCATCAGCTCCTATAATTCACCCCTCCACTTT

CDR3 length: 15
D gene: .
J gene: TRBJ1-2
V gene: TRBV12-5
clone size: .
CDR3 protein: CASGPQVGSNYSYTF
CDR3 DNA: TGTGCTAGTGGCCCCCAGGTAGGGTCAAACTATAGCTACACCTTC

CDR3 length: 15
D gene: TRBD1
J gene: TRBJ2-7
V gene: TRBV27
clone size: .
CDR3 protein: CASAPRQGRSYEQYF
CDR3 DNA: TGTGCCAGCGCGCCTCGACAGGGCCGCTCCTACGAGCAGTACTTC

CDR3 length: 16
D gene: TRBD1
J gene: TRBJ2-6
V gene: TRBV25-1
clone size: .
CDR3 protein: CASRQTGSSGANVLTF
CDR3 DNA: TGTGCCAGCAGGCAGACAGGGAGCTCTGGGGCCAACGTCCTGACTTTC

CDR3 length: 16
D gene: TRBD2
J gene: TRBJ2-2
V gene: TRBV4-2
clone size: .
CDR3 protein: CASSQLGGADTGELFF
CDR3 DNA: TGTGCCAGCAGCCAACTCGGGGGGGCCGACACCGGGGAGCTGTTTTTT

CDR3 length: 17
D gene: .
J gene: TRBJ1-5
V gene: TRBV7-9
clone size: many
CDR3 protein: CASSSVGDEGGDQPQHF
CDR3 DNA: TGTGCCAGCAGCTCGGTTGGAGACGAAGGGGGGGATCAGCCCCAGCATTTT

CDR3 length: 12
D gene: .
J gene: TRBJ1-2
V gene: TRBV20-1
clone size: .
CDR3 protein: CGRPWQNYGYTF
CDR3 DNA: TGCGGTCGCCCCTGGCAAAACTATGGCTACACCTTC

CDR3 length: 14
D gene: TRBD1
J gene: TRBJ1-2
V gene: TRBV2
clone size: many
CDR3 protein: CASTSGTGDYGYTF
CDR3 DNA: TGTGCCAGCACCTCCGGGACAGGGGACTATGGCTACACCTTC

CDR3 length: 14
D gene: TRBD1
J gene: TRBJ1-2
V gene: TRBV27
clone size: many
CDR3 protein: CASSTTGLHYGYTF
CDR3 DNA: TGTGCCAGCTCCACGACAGGGTTGCACTATGGCTACACCTTC

CDR3 length: 14
D gene: .
J gene: TRBJ1-1
V gene: TRBV6-1
clone size: .
CDR3 protein: CASSPHREATEAFF
CDR3 DNA: TGTGCCAGCAGTCCACATAGGGAGGCCACTGAAGCTTTCTTT

CDR3 length: 18
D gene: TRBD1
J gene: TRBJ1-2
V gene: TRBV10-3
clone size: many
CDR3 protein: CAISEPVRQGAGAYGYTF
CDR3 DNA: TGTGCCATCAGTGAGCCCGTTAGACAGGGGGCAGGGGCCTATGGCTACACCTTC

CDR3 length: 15
D gene: TRBD2
J gene: TRBJ2-3
V gene: TRBV6-1
clone size: .
CDR3 protein: CASTRGTSEGDTQYF
CDR3 DNA: TGTGCCAGCACCCGCGGGACTAGCGAGGGGGATACGCAGTATTTT

CDR3 length: 14
D gene: TRBD1
J gene: TRBJ1-5
V gene: TRBV6-1
clone size: many
CDR3 protein: CASSERTGQQPQHF
CDR3 DNA: TGTGCCAGCAGTGAAAGGACAGGTCAACAGCCCCAGCATTTT

CDR3 length: 14
D gene: TRBD1
J gene: TRBJ2-2
V gene: TRBV6-1
clone size: many
CDR3 protein: CASARTGKAGELFF
CDR3 DNA: TGTGCCAGCGCAAGGACAGGGAAGGCCGGGGAGCTGTTTTTT